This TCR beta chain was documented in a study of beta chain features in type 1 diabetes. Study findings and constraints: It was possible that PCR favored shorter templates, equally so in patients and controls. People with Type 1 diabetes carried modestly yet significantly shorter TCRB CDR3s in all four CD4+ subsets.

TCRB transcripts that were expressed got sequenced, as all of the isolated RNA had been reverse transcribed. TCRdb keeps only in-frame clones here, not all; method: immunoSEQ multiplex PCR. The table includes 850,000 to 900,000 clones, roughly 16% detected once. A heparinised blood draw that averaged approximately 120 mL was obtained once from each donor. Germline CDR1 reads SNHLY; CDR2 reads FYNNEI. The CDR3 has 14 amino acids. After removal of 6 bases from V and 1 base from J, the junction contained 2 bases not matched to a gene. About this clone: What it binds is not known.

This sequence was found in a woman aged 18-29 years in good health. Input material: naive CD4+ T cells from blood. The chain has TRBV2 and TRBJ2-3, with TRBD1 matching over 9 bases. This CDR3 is CASRGQGRTDTQYF. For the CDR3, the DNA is TGTGCCAGCAGGGGACAGGGTCGCACAGATACGCAGTATTTT.